What follows describes a single T cell receptor (beta chain). This specimen comes from a study of blood T cell repertoires in COVID-19. Sequenced by immunoSEQ multiplex PCR; TCRdb stores in-frame clones only, minus some. The table lists about 190,000 clones, approximately 80% of them singletons. The germline V gene has CDR1 GTSNPN and CDR2 SVGIG (reference sequence). The CDR3 totals 14 residues. The ends lost 7 bases at V and 1 base at J; junction bases unmatched: 6. The chain links TRBV30 to TRBJ2-4, with 8 bases identical to TRBD1. This TCR was sampled from a woman aged 45-65 years with acute or convalescent COVID-19. What was sequenced was peripheral blood. The CDR3 protein is CASAQGAAKNIQYF. CDR3 DNA sequence: TGTGCCTCGGCCCAGGGGGCGGCCAAAAACATTCAGTACTTC.